This T cell receptor beta chain was obtained from a study of blood T cell repertoires in COVID-19 (TCRdb year 2020). About the full investigation: Collaborator samples came from the United States, Italy and Spain and covered acute and convalescent phases of COVID-19. Where available, HLA class I and class II types were obtained from metadata supplied by the sample provider rather than from assay-based typing. The material from the prospective study consisted of cDNA or gDNA derived from T cells, B-cell-depleted T cells, or PBMCs. The dataset comprised deeply sampled blood TCRbeta repertoires from subjects exposed to, actively infected with, or recovered from COVID-19. The sample metadata nearly always contained a de-identified subject ID, COVID-19 status, age in years and sex. Samples were obtained from the ongoing ImmuneRACE study (first 160 participants) and from about 1,300 subjects provided by 6 global collaborators. The repertoires were released in a freely available public database intended as a resource for research on the immune response to SARS-CoV-2.

V is reduced by 6 bases and J by 7 bases, leaving a spacing of 10 bases between them. CDR1 MDHEN and CDR2 SYDVKM are derived from the germline V gene. Counted from cysteine to phenylalanine, this CDR3 has 11 amino acids. Left in the record is the CDR3 DNA by itself, 33 bases read in frame from the first base. The immunoSEQ Assay, a bias-controlled multiplex PCR, was used to amplify TCRbeta CDR3 regions from genomic DNA. For the original study's pipeline: The number of nucleated cells in each sample was estimated from the amplification of reference gene primers within the assay. To quantify the absolute abundance of each unique TCRbeta CDR3 rearrangement, sequence reads were collapsed and filtered. For each sample, productive Simpson clonality was calculated as the square root of Simpson's diversity index across productive rearrangements. The table was pulled from immuneACCESS by TCRdb, which kept in-frame rearrangements only. Such tables lose some clones; where checked, under half of the loss comes from unresolved V genes, and the rest has no known cause. The V and J calls and the clone size are those of that table, but D and trimming were determined from the DNA. The sample includes fewer than 250,000 clones, with 87% observed a single time. The top ten clonotypes cover 11% of the sample.

In the prospective study, participants were about 18 to 95 years old, resided in about two dozen geographic areas of the United States, and were enrolled through a virtual design. Cohort assignment in the prospective study relied on participant-reported clinical history from a screening survey and a study questionnaire. Recovered participants in ImmuneRACE Cohort 3 were defined by two consecutive negative NP/OP PCR tests, clearance by a healthcare professional, or resolution of symptoms. In the prospective study, mobile phlebotomists collected whole blood, serum and a nasopharyngeal or oropharyngeal swab from each participant. Additional blood draws and questionnaires over an approximately two-month period could optionally be provided by prospective study participants. Prospective study blood samples were shipped either frozen or at room temperature before DNA extraction. Points the paper makes about the study in general: The amount of clinical and demographic metadata varied by source and participant and was provided uncurated.

A remark on this clone: Its antigen remains unidentified. Base qualities are not recorded, but no much larger clone differs from it by a single base.

The rearrangement combines TRBV28 with TRBJ2-7; the D gene is possibly TRBD2, with 5 bases matching. The sample was PBMCs or T cells enriched from blood (not recorded which). The TCR comes from a young man who had recovered from COVID-19. The DNA sequence is given as TGTGCCAGCAGCCCCCGAGGGGAGCAGTACTTC. It is translated as CASSPRGEQYF.